This paragraph reports one T cell receptor (beta chain). Its antigen is not yet known. Base qualities were left out, and no much larger clone turns up one base away. Participants in the prospective study were enrolled through a virtual design, were aged about 18 to 89 years, and lived in 24 United States geographic areas. In the prospective study, cohorts were assigned on the basis of participant-reported clinical history obtained from a screening survey and a study questionnaire. Mobile phlebotomists in the prospective study collected whole blood, serum and a nasopharyngeal or oropharyngeal swab from every participant. Over a roughly two-month period, participants in the prospective study had the option of providing additional blood draws and questionnaires. Blood samples from the prospective study were shipped frozen or at room temperature prior to DNA extraction. TCRbeta CDR3 regions were amplified from genomic DNA using the immunoSEQ Assay, a bias-controlled multiplex PCR. Regarding the original processing steps: The number of nucleated cells in each sample was estimated from the amplification of reference gene primers within the assay. To quantify the absolute abundance of each unique TCRbeta CDR3 rearrangement, sequence reads were collapsed and filtered. For each sample, productive Simpson clonality was calculated by taking the square root of Simpson's diversity index across productive rearrangements. TCRdb limited this immuneACCESS table to in-frame rearrangements with V and J called. A share of clones is missing; checked studies link under half to unresolved V genes, and the rest is unexplained. That table supplies the V and J calls and clone size; D and trimming were determined from the DNA. The sample data list under 350,000 clones, and roughly 85% of these were observed just once. The ten biggest clones cover around 4.4% of the sample.

V and J are trimmed by 5 bases and 6 bases, and the gene matches miss 6 bases of the junction. CDR3 length: 15 amino acids, cysteine to phenylalanine. Just CDR3 DNA is preserved here, 45 bases in frame from base 1. The germline V gene encodes CDR1 SGDLS and CDR2 YYNGEE. The sample comes from a study of blood T cell repertoires in COVID-19 (dated by TCRdb to the early 2020s). Regarding the study in general: The collaborator samples originated in the United States, Italy and Spain and spanned the acute and convalescent phases of COVID-19. The samples were drawn from the first 160 participants of the ongoing ImmuneRACE study and from over a thousand subjects provided by 6 global collaborators. Deeply sampled blood TCRbeta repertoires from subjects exposed to, actively infected with, or recovered from COVID-19 were included in the dataset. The repertoires were released in a freely available public database meant as a resource for research on the immune response to SARS-CoV-2. The material from the prospective study consisted of cDNA or gDNA derived from T cells, B-cell-depleted T cells, or PBMCs. Sample metadata almost always included a de-identified subject ID, COVID-19 status, age in years and sex. HLA class I and class II types, where available, came from metadata supplied by the sample provider rather than from assay-based typing.

Broad study findings and their caveats: Clinical and demographic metadata were provided uncurated, with the amount varying by source and participant.

Source material: PBMCs or T cells enriched from blood (not recorded which). The chain couples TRBV9 to TRBJ2-1, with 12 bases in between that match TRBD2. This clonotype was obtained from a middle-aged woman with acute COVID-19. This receptor carries the CDR3 CASSSLAGGTNEQFF. The DNA sequence follows: TGTGCCAGCAGTTCTCTAGCGGGAGGGACCAATGAGCAGTTCTTC.